This T cell receptor beta chain is drawn from a study of blood T cell repertoires in COVID-19. Study-wide context: The study drew acute and convalescent COVID-19 samples from the United States, Italy and Spain. In each case, the material was cDNA or gDNA derived from T cells, B-cell-depleted T cells, or PBMCs.

As handled by the study authors: Amplifying reference gene primers gave estimates of nucleated cell counts. Sequencing used immunoSEQ multiplex PCR; TCRdb keeps in-frame clones, though not all of them. V and J calls and clone size follow that table, whereas D and trimming were derived from the DNA. The table lists 110,000 to 150,000 clones, over 80% of them singletons. The sample taken for sequencing was peripheral blood. This receptor was identified in a woman in her fifties or sixties with acute or convalescent COVID-19.

CDR3 region: CASSPGQGITDTQYF. The CDR3 region has the DNA TGTGCCAGCAGCCCTGGACAGGGTATAACAGATACGCAGTATTTT. The chain recombines TRBV7-3 with TRBJ2-3, with TRBD1 matching 8 bases. The germline CDR1 and CDR2 sequences are SGHTA and FQGTGA. This CDR3 region has 15 residues. The V gene end was trimmed by 5 bases and the J gene end by 3 bases; junction bases not matched to a gene: 7. The complete variable domain, with remaining parts taken from reference TRBV7-3 and TRBJ2-3, reads GAGVSQTPSNKVTEKGKYVELRCDPISGHTALYWYRQSLGQGPEFLIYFQGTGAADDSGLPNDRFFAVRPEGSVSTLKIQRTERGDSAVYLCASSPGQGITDTQYFGPGTRLTVL.